The next 9 T cell receptor beta chains were all read from a single sample in a study of T cell changes during pregnancy in multiple sclerosis. Produced via immunoSEQ multiplex PCR; TCRdb's table is partial and in-frame only. Here the sample spans about 86,000 clones, 80% to 95% being singletons. Sequencing was performed on peripheral blood, taken in the first trimester of pregnancy. These receptors all come from a female donor in good health, enrolled as a control in a pregnancy study.

This chain links TRBV4-3 with TRBJ1-1; 10 bases align to TRBD1. V trimming: 1 base; J trimming: 11 bases; junction bases outside the gene matches: 4. The CDR3 has 13 amino acids. From germline, CDR1 is LGHNA and CDR2 YSLEER. The CDR3 DNA reads as TGCGCCAGCAGCCAAGCCGGGACAGGGGTCGCTTTCTTT. This encodes CASSQAGTGVAFF.

This clone has a handful of counts. The gene calls are TRBV7-8 and TRBJ2-5, with 8 bases that match TRBD2. Germline trimming cut 5 bases from V and 3 bases from J; bases unmatched to any gene: 11. The CDR3 extends over 16 amino acids. In germline, CDR1 is SGHVS, CDR2 FQNEAQ. The CDR3 sequence: CASSPEGLGREETQYF. The DNA of the CDR3 is TGTGCCAGCAGCCCAGAGGGACTAGGGAGGGAAGAGACCCAGTACTTC.

The chain uses TRBV6-6 and TRBJ2-3, with TRBD2 identical over 10 bases. V shed 4 bases and J 0 bases; nucleotides not matched to a gene: 4. Per the germline V gene, CDR1 is MNHNY and CDR2 is SVGAGI (reference sequence). The CDR3 is 16 amino acids. The CDR3 bases are TGTGCCAGCAGTTCCTGGACTAGCGGAAGCACAGATACGCAGTATTTT. It is translated as CASSSWTSGSTDTQYF.

The J gene is TRBJ1-1, the V gene TRBV7-6; D gene unclear. CDR3 size: 15 residues. Germline-derived CDR1 and CDR2 are SGHVS and FNYEAQ. Trimming removed 5 bases from V and 1 base from J, with 14 bases in between. CDR3 bases: TGTGCCAGCAGCCCGACAAACGGGAGGAACACTGAAGCTTTCTTT. Translation gives CASSPTNGRNTEAFF. Complete variable domain (other parts from reference TRBV7-6 and TRBJ1-1): GAGVSQSPRYKVTKRGQDVALRCDPISGHVSLYWYRQALGQGPEFLTYFNYEAQQDKSGLPNDRFSAERPEGSISTLTIQRTEQRDSAMYRCASSPTNGRNTEAFFGQGTRLTVV.

The chain uses TRBV28 and TRBJ1-1; the match to TRBD1 covers 8 bases. The CDR3 length is 15 residues. V was clipped by 6 bases and J by 6 bases; unmatched bases: 12. In germline, CDR1 is MDHEN, CDR2 SYDVKM. The CDR3 protein is CASSQRQGRSAEAFF. The CDR3 coding sequence is TGTGCCAGCAGCCAAAGACAGGGGAGGAGCGCTGAAGCTTTCTTT.

This clone was seen only once. The V call is TRBV5-1, the J call TRBJ1-1, with TRBD1 matching over 12 bases. The germline CDR1 and CDR2 sequences are SGHRS and YFSETQ. Trimming took 4 bases from V and 5 from J; bases not matched to a gene: 6. The CDR3 has 15 residues. The CDR3 DNA reads as TGCGCCAGCAGCCCGGGACAGGGGGCCTATACTGAAGCTTTCTTT. This sequence encodes CASSPGQGAYTEAFF. The full variable domain, rest sourced from reference TRBV5-1 and TRBJ1-1, is KAGVTQTPRYLIKTRGQQVTLSCSPISGHRSVSWYQQTPGQGLQFLFEYFSETQRNKGNFPGRFSGRQFSNSRSEMNVSTLELGDSALYLCASSPGQGAYTEAFFGQGTRLTVV.

The rearrangement joins TRBV2 to TRBJ1-6; no definite D call. The germline gives CDR1 SNHLY, CDR2 FYNNEI. The CDR3 extends over 14 amino acids. V lost 1 base and J 10 bases, leaving 11 bases between the germline ends. The CDR3: CASSEGAPESPLHF. The CDR3 DNA reads as TGTGCCAGCAGTGAAGGGGCCCCGGAATCACCCCTCCACTTT.

The rearrangement uses TRBV19 and TRBJ2-6; D is perhaps TRBD2 (5 bases). Germline V gene sequence: CDR1 LNHDA, CDR2 SQIVND (reference sequence). The CDR3 totals 14 residues. Trimming took off 3 bases at V and 2 bases at J, with 5 bases between the two ends. The CDR3 spells CASSMRAGANVLTF. CDR3 in DNA: TGTGCCAGTAGTATGAGGGCTGGGGCCAACGTCCTGACTTTC.

J is TRBJ1-5 and V is TRBV6-1; D is unclear. V was pared by 1 base and J by 9 bases, with 16 bases between. This CDR3 spans 15 amino acids. Germline values: CDR1 MNHNS, CDR2 SASEGT. CDR3: CASSEGWSSQGPQHF. The CDR3 nucleotides are TGTGCCAGCAGTGAAGGGTGGAGCTCCCAAGGGCCCCAGCATTTT.